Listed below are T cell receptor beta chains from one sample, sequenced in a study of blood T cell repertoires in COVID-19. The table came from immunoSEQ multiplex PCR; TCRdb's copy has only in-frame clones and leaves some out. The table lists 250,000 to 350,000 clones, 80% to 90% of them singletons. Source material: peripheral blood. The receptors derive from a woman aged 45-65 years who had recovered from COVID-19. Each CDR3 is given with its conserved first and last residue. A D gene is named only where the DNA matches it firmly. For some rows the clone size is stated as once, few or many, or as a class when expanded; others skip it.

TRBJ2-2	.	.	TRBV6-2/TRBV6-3	CASSYNRENTGELFF	TGTGCCAGCAGTTACAACCGGGAAAACACCGGGGAGCTGTTTTTT
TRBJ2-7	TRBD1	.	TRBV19	CASSMGQGAGEQYF	TGTGCCAGTAGTATGGGACAGGGGGCAGGCGAGCAGTACTTC
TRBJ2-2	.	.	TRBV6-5	CASNRASRTGELFF	TGTGCCAGCAACAGGGCCTCGCGGACCGGGGAGCTGTTTTTT
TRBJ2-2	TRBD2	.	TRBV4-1	CASSQLAGANTGELFF	TGCGCCAGCAGCCAACTAGCGGGAGCGAACACCGGGGAGCTGTTTTTT
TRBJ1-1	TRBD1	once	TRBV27	CASSLIPTGAAEAFF	TGTGCCAGCAGTTTAATACCCACAGGGGCGGCTGAAGCTTTCTTT
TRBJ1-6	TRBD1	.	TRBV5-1	CASSWGQGIDSPLHF	TGCGCCAGCAGCTGGGGACAGGGTATAGATTCACCCCTCCACTTT
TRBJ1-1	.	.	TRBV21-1	CASSKVHQNTEAFF	TGTGCCAGCAGCAAGGTACATCAGAACACTGAAGCTTTCTTT
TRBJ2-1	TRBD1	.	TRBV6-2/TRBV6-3	CASSRTTGGWNNEQFF	TGTGCCAGCAGTCGTACAACAGGGGGCTGGAACAATGAGCAGTTCTTC
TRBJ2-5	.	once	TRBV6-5	CASRPDSGFQTQYF	TGTGCCAGCAGGCCGGACAGCGGCTTCCAGACCCAGTACTTC
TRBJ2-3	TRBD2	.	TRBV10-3	CARSSGRTDTQYF	TGTGCCAGATCTAGCGGGAGAACAGATACGCAGTATTTT
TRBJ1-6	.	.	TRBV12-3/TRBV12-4	CASGDQYNSPLHF	TGTGCCAGTGGAGATCAATATAATTCACCCCTCCACTTT
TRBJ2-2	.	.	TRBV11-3	CASSFPGNTGELFF	TGTGCCAGCAGCTTCCCAGGGAACACCGGGGAGCTGTTTTTT
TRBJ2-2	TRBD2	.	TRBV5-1	CASSPLPSSGANTGELFF	TGCGCCAGCAGTCCCCTACCCTCTAGCGGAGCGAACACCGGGGAGCTGTTTTTT
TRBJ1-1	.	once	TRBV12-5	CASGLVIPPGGSTEAFF	TGTGCTAGTGGTTTGGTAATTCCTCCGGGAGGTAGCACTGAAGCTTTCTTT
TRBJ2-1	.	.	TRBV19	CASRSGNEQFF	TGTGCCAGTAGGAGCGGTAATGAGCAGTTCTTC
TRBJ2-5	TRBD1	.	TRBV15	CATSRDWTGETQYF	TGTGCCACCAGCAGAGATTGGACAGGGGAGACCCAGTACTTC
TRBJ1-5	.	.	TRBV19	CASTPVSGPQHF	TGTGCCAGTACCCCCGTTTCGGGGCCCCAGCATTTT
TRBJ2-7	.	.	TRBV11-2	CASSPSGISGEQYF	TGTGCCAGCAGCCCATCGGGCATCTCGGGGGAGCAGTACTTC
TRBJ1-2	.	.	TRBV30	CAWIRGYGYTF	TGTGCCTGGATTAGAGGCTATGGCTACACCTTC
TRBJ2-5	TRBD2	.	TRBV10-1	CASHNIPGLAGGETQYF	TGCGCCAGCCACAATATTCCGGGACTAGCGGGAGGGGAGACCCAGTACTTC
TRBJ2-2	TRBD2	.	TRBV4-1	CASSQDLLAGGPGTGELFF	TGCGCCAGCAGCCAAGATTTACTAGCGGGAGGGCCGGGCACCGGGGAGCTGTTTTTT
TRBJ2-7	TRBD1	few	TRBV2	CASSELLGTGSYEQYF	TGTGCCAGCAGTGAATTATTAGGGACAGGCTCCTACGAGCAGTACTTC
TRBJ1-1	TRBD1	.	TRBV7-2	CASSLAPGQGAPAFF	TGTGCCAGCAGCTTAGCCCCGGGACAGGGGGCACCCGCTTTCTTT
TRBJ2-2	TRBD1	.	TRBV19	CASRSIGQGAPGELFF	TGTGCCAGTAGATCAATTGGACAGGGCGCACCCGGGGAGCTGTTTTTT
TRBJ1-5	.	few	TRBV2	CASRPTTLGNQPQHF	TGTGCCAGCAGACCGACTACCCTCGGCAATCAGCCCCAGCATTTT
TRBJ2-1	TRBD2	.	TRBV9	CASSVASGGTRGNEQFF	TGTGCCAGCAGCGTTGCTAGCGGGGGGACCAGGGGCAATGAGCAGTTCTTC
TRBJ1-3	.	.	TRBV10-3	CAIRSGQGNTIYF	TGTGCCATCAGATCAGGGCAGGGAAACACCATATATTTT
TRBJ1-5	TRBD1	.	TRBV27	CASSLSPTGGSQPQHF	TGTGCCAGCAGTTTAAGCCCCACAGGGGGCAGTCAGCCCCAGCATTTT
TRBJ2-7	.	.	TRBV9	CASSPSHGGEQYF	TGTGCCAGCAGCCCCTCTCATGGAGGCGAGCAGTACTTC
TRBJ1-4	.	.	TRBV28	CASLGSGFEGATNEKLFF	TGTGCCAGCTTAGGGAGTGGGTTTGAGGGCGCAACTAATGAAAAACTGTTTTTT
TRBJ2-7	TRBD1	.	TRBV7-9	CASSHSYRDRRTYEQYF	TGTGCCAGCAGCCACTCTTACCGGGACAGAAGAACCTACGAGCAGTACTTC
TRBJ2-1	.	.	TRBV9	CASSRSGDVSYNEQFF	TGTGCCAGCAGCAGGAGTGGCGACGTGTCCTACAATGAGCAGTTCTTC
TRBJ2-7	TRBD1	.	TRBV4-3	CASSPGQRRTYEQYF	TGCGCCAGCAGCCCGGGACAGCGGAGGACCTACGAGCAGTACTTC
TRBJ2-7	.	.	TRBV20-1	CSARGLYEQYF	TGCAGTGCTAGGGGACTTTACGAGCAGTACTTC
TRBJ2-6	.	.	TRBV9	CASSSRAGARGANVLTF	TGTGCCAGCAGCTCCCGCGCTGGGGCGCGGGGGGCCAACGTCCTGACTTTC
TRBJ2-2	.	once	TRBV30	CAWNNRVDGELFF	TGTGCCTGGAATAACAGGGTCGACGGGGAGCTGTTTTTT
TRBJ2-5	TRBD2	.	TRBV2	CASSAMPGLVFETQYF	TGTGCCAGCAGCGCGATGCCGGGACTAGTATTTGAGACCCAGTACTTC
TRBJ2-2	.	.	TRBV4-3	CASSHPFGGEGFGELFF	TGCGCCAGCAGCCATCCTTTCGGGGGAGAAGGTTTCGGGGAGCTGTTTTTT
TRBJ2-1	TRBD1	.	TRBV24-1	CATSDTTGKSYNEQFF	TGTGCCACCAGTGACACGACAGGGAAGTCGTACAATGAGCAGTTCTTC
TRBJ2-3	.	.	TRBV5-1	CASSSESGADTQYF	TGCGCCAGCAGCTCAGAGTCAGGGGCAGATACGCAGTATTTT
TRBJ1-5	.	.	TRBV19	CASSTLGRQWPQHF	TGTGCCAGTAGCACCCTGGGGAGGCAATGGCCCCAGCATTTT
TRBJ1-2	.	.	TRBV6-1	CASSEVYRTNYGYTF	TGTGCCAGCAGTGAAGTTTACAGAACTAACTATGGCTACACCTTC
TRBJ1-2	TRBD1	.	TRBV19	CASRTRDRGPGGYTF	TGTGCCAGTAGGACCCGAGACAGGGGGCCTGGCGGCTACACCTTC
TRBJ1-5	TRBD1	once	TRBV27	CASSSRAQGSAQHF	TGTGCCAGCAGTTCGCGGGCACAGGGGTCAGCCCAGCATTTT
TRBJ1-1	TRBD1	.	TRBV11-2	CASSWMGQMNTEAFF	TGTGCCAGCAGCTGGATGGGACAGATGAACACTGAAGCTTTCTTT
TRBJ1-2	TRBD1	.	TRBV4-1	CASSQLPGQGLSGYTF	TGCGCCAGCAGCCAGCTGCCGGGACAGGGTCTATCAGGCTACACCTTC